A selection of T cell receptor beta chains follows, all from one sample in a study of shared clonotypes between healthy human individuals. Method: immunoSEQ multiplex PCR; TCRdb's copy keeps in-frame clones and lacks some. In the table there are around 750,000 clones, roughly 70% of which are singletons. Sequenced input: memory CD4+ T cells sorted from blood. The receptors shown here come from a woman aged 25 to 39 in good health. Each CDR3 is given with its conserved first and last residue. A D gene is named only where the DNA matches it firmly. Expanded clones get a size class; other rows say once, few or many, or leave the size out.

>TRBJ2-1|TRBV27|NA|TRBD1
CASSFSTGRREQFF
TGTGCCAGCAGTTTTTCGACAGGGCGTCGTGAGCAGTTCTTC
>TRBJ2-2|TRBV6-5|NA|NA
CASSYLGAVGEELFF
TGTGCCAGCAGTTATCTAGGGGCCGTCGGAGAGGAGCTGTTTTTT
>TRBJ1-5|TRBV15|NA|TRBD1
CATSRGTGGRQPQHF
TGTGCCACCAGCAGAGGGACAGGGGGCAGGCAGCCCCAGCATTTT
>TRBJ2-7|TRBV5-1|NA|TRBD1
CASSFSPGQGNEQYF
TGCGCCAGCAGCTTTTCGCCGGGACAGGGAAACGAGCAGTACTTC
>TRBJ1-4|TRBV20-1|NA|NA
CSATVNEKLFF
TGCAGTGCTACGGTGAATGAAAAACTGTTTTTT
>TRBJ1-1|TRBV5-1|few|TRBD1
CASSQQGAQNTEAFF
TGCGCCAGCAGCCAACAGGGGGCACAAAACACTGAAGCTTTCTTT
>TRBJ2-2|TRBV6-4|NA|NA
CASSDGSTGELFF
TGTGCCAGCAGTGACGGGTCGACCGGGGAGCTGTTTTTT
>TRBJ2-7|TRBV2|few|NA
CASGGAPAYEQYF
TGTGCCAGCGGGGGGGCGCCTGCCTACGAGCAGTACTTC
>TRBJ2-5|TRBV5-4|NA|TRBD1
CASSRGGTGQETQYF
TGTGCCAGCAGCAGGGGGGGGACAGGGCAAGAGACCCAGTACTTC
>TRBJ2-2|TRBV7-9|NA|NA
CASSGRDGTNTGELFF
TGTGCCAGCAGCGGAAGGGACGGAACGAACACCGGGGAGCTGTTTTTT
>TRBJ2-7|TRBV7-2|NA|NA
CASSSQGGRGYEQYF
TGTGCCAGCAGCTCCCAGGGGGGCAGGGGCTACGAGCAGTACTTC
>TRBJ2-3|TRBV5-1|NA|TRBD2
CASSDGRTTDTQYF
TGCGCCAGCAGCGACGGGAGGACCACAGATACGCAGTATTTT
>TRBJ2-1|TRBV7-2|NA|TRBD1
CASSPGGQEYNEQFF
TGTGCCAGCAGCCCAGGCGGACAGGAGTACAATGAGCAGTTCTTC
>TRBJ1-1|TRBV7-9|NA|NA
CASSNVFTEAFF
TGTGCCAGCAGCAATGTGTTCACTGAAGCTTTCTTT
>TRBJ2-1|TRBV18|few|TRBD1
CASSPYQGQGPLNEQFF
TGTGCCAGCTCACCATATCAAGGACAGGGGCCCCTAAATGAGCAGTTCTTC
>TRBJ2-1|TRBV28|few|TRBD2
CASSSYSGRAYNEQFF
TGTGCCAGCAGTTCCTATAGCGGGAGGGCCTACAATGAGCAGTTCTTC
>TRBJ2-1|TRBV7-3|NA|NA
CASSSTRRAHNEQFF
TGTGCCAGCAGCTCTACGAGAAGGGCCCACAATGAGCAGTTCTTC
>TRBJ1-4|TRBV28|few|NA
CASRGEGNPSVEKLFF
TGTGCCAGTCGGGGGGAGGGAAACCCAAGTGTGGAAAAACTGTTTTTT
>TRBJ1-3|TRBV11-2|NA|NA
CASSYRGRGNSGNTIYF
TGTGCCAGCAGCTATAGGGGTCGGGGAAACTCTGGAAACACCATATATTTT
>TRBJ2-2|TRBV5-8|NA|TRBD2
CASSTGTSPLLNTGELFF
TGTGCCAGCAGCACTGGGACTAGCCCTCTCCTTAACACCGGGGAGCTGTTTTTT
>TRBJ1-1|TRBV5-8|NA|NA
CASSHPRPPNTEAFF
TGTGCCAGCAGCCACCCCCGCCCGCCGAACACTGAAGCTTTCTTT
>TRBJ1-5|TRBV28|NA|NA
CASSLAGRDAHF
TGTGCCAGCAGTTTGGCAGGGCGGGACGCGCATTTT
>TRBJ1-5|TRBV10-3|NA|NA
CAISESETGSNQPQHF
TGTGCCATCAGTGAGTCAGAGACAGGTAGCAATCAGCCCCAGCATTTT
>TRBJ1-2|TRBV6-1|NA|TRBD1
CASSEARQGEGYTF
TGTGCCAGCAGTGAAGCGCGGCAGGGGGAGGGCTACACCTTC
>TRBJ1-2|TRBV28|NA|NA
CASSLTVRQGLGGYTF
TGTGCCAGCAGTTTAACGGTCCGGCAGGGCTTAGGGGGCTACACCTTC
>TRBJ1-5|TRBV19|few|NA
CASSTSLEPQHF
TGTGCCAGTAGTACTTCTTTGGAGCCCCAGCATTTT
>TRBJ2-1|TRBV9|NA|NA
CSRGSTYNEQFF
TGTAGCCGGGGTTCGACCTACAATGAGCAGTTCTTC
>TRBJ2-1|TRBV28|once|NA
CASSFRRSYNEQFF
TGTGCCAGCAGTTTCCGGCGATCCTACAATGAGCAGTTCTTC
>TRBJ2-1|TRBV11-2|once|TRBD2
CASSLVRAGVNEQFF
TGTGCCAGCAGCTTGGTCAGAGCGGGGGTCAATGAGCAGTTCTTC
>TRBJ2-5|TRBV4-1|NA|NA
CASSQSQETQYF
TGCGCCAGCAGCCAAAGCCAAGAGACCCAGTACTTC
>TRBJ2-5|TRBV5-4|NA|NA
CASSLAFAGQETQYF
TGTGCCAGCAGCTTAGCGTTTGCGGGACAGGAGACCCAGTACTTC
>TRBJ2-5|TRBV15|NA|TRBD2
CATSRVAGLAGLQETQYF
TGTGCCACCAGCAGAGTTGCGGGACTAGCGGGACTACAAGAGACCCAGTACTTC
>TRBJ1-1|TRBV12-5|NA|NA
CASGLVGQPEAFF
TGTGCTAGTGGTTTGGTAGGGCAGCCTGAAGCTTTCTTT
>TRBJ1-1|TRBV5-1|NA|TRBD1
CASSPYRTGGTLTEAFF
TGCGCCAGCAGCCCGTATCGGACAGGAGGTACGTTGACTGAAGCTTTCTTT
>TRBJ1-1|TRBV18|NA|NA
CASSPRIDMNTEAFF
TGTGCCAGCTCACCTCGCATAGACATGAACACTGAAGCTTTCTTT
>TRBJ2-1|TRBV4-1|NA|TRBD2
CASSQGQRDRGNEQFF
TGCGCCAGCAGCCAGGGTCAGCGGGATCGGGGCAATGAGCAGTTCTTC
>TRBJ2-3|TRBV11-2|NA|TRBD1
CASSQSTGRGQGATDTQYF
TGTGCCAGCAGCCAATCCACCGGTCGAGGACAGGGGGCAACAGATACGCAGTATTTT
>TRBJ1-3|TRBV28|NA|TRBD1
CASRSRTGFSNTIYF
TGTGCCAGCAGGTCGAGGACAGGGTTTTCAAACACCATATATTTT
>TRBJ2-1|TRBV7-2|NA|TRBD2
CASKTSGNEQFF
TGTGCCAGCAAAACTAGCGGGAATGAGCAGTTCTTC
>TRBJ2-3|TRBV6-6|NA|NA
CASSRAESSTDTQYF
TGTGCCAGCAGCCGGGCGGAAAGTAGCACAGATACGCAGTATTTT
>TRBJ2-7|TRBV2|few|TRBD2
CASSNQLAGVGEQYF
TGTGCCAGCAGTAACCAACTAGCGGGAGTTGGCGAGCAGTACTTC